These 18 T cell receptor beta chains originate from one sample sequenced in a study of T cells in Graves' hyperthyroidism and ophthalmopathy (dated by TCRdb to between 2018 and 2020). Library method: multiplex PCR. TCRdb shows the sequencer as Illumina HiSeq 2000. Amplification of TCR beta CDR3 regions was carried out from RNA transcripts. For the first round of RT-PCR on the TCR CDR3, the HTBI primer set was used together with the Qiagen OneStep RT-PCR kit. TCRdb ran its own pipeline on the public reads, namely fastp trimming at Q25 and MiXCR clone calling, and kept in-frame beta chains. Every distinct CDR3 protein forms one entry, paired with its most common genes and DNA. The sample profile shows about 260,000 distinct CDR3 sequences; roughly 15% of them were found once. The ten largest clonotypes hold approximately 30% of the sample. Sequenced material: blood. All receptors derive from a woman aged 18-30 years with Graves' ophthalmopathy.

This clonotype was observed many times. This chain connects TRBV11-3 to TRBJ1-2; 7 bases line up with TRBD1. This CDR3 spans 15 amino acids. CDR1 SGHNT and CDR2 YENEEA come from the germline V gene. The trim removed 5 bases at V and 3 bases at J, leaving 9 bases unmatched. CDR3 in amino acids: CASSRRGTAYYGYTF. The CDR3 DNA sequence: TGTGCCAGCAGCCGTAGAGGGACAGCCTACTATGGCTACACCTTC.

Many counts were recorded for this clonotype. V gene TRBV7-3 combines with J gene TRBJ2-5, with 16 positions matching TRBD2. The CDR3 spans 16 residues. CDR1 is SGHTA, CDR2 FQGTGA, per germline. Unmatched junction bases numbered 4, after V lost 5 bases and J lost 4 bases. The CDR3 region has the DNA TGTGCCAGCAGCCCGGGGACTAGCGGGGGGGCAGAGACCCAGTACTTC. This encodes CASSPGTSGGAETQYF.

This clonotype was detected many times. This rearrangement joins TRBV5-6 to TRBJ2-2; D uncertain. Trimming removed 1 base at V and 0 bases at J, with 13 bases between. The CDR3 totals 17 residues. In germline, CDR1 is SGHDT, CDR2 YYEEEE. Here the CDR3 reads CASSLWVWAPNTGELFF. Here the CDR3 DNA reads TGTGCCAGCAGCTTGTGGGTGTGGGCACCGAACACCGGGGAGCTGTTTTTT.

This clonotype was picked up many times. V usage is TRBV6-2 or TRBV6-3 and J usage is TRBJ1-1; 8 bases match TRBD1. The V and J ends lost 0 bases and 1 base, in that order; junction bases with no gene match: 10. The CDR3 covers 18 residues. Germline values: CDR1 MNHEY, CDR2 SVGEGT. The CDR3 region is CASSYSVWQGAPNTEAFF. CDR3 nucleotides: TGTGCCAGCAGTTACTCGGTTTGGCAGGGGGCCCCGAACACTGAAGCTTTCTTT.

This clonotype was seen many times. The chain couples TRBV6-1 to TRBJ2-3, with no clear D. CDR1 and CDR2 (germline): MNHNS, SASEGT. The CDR3 extends over 15 amino acids. V dropped 5 bases and J dropped 8 bases, with 20 bases sitting between them. CDR3 amino acids: CASSFLTPPAGTQYF. CDR3 sequence (DNA): TGTGCCAGCAGTTTTCTTACCCCCCCCGCAGGTACGCAGTATTTT.

This clonotype was seen many times. V gene TRBV5-6 combines with J gene TRBJ1-2; 9 nucleotides agree with TRBD1. Germline V gene data show CDR1 as SGHDT and CDR2 as YYEEEE. The CDR3 length is 14 residues. V lost 6 bases to trimming and J lost 4 bases; unmatched junction nucleotides: 7. CDR3 sequence reads: CASKKQGATYGYTF. The CDR3 region has the DNA TGTGCCAGCAAGAAACAGGGGGCGACCTATGGCTACACCTTC.

This chain joins TRBV29-1 and TRBJ1-2; a possible D gene is TRBD1 (6 bases). This CDR3 has 16 residues. CDR1 is SQVTM and CDR2 is ANQGSEA in the germline V gene. V gave up 5 bases and J gave up 4 bases, with 23 bases separating them. In nucleotides, the CDR3 is TGCAGCGTTTTGTCCAAGGGGACAAGAGCGACCTATGGCTACACCTTC. Amino acid sequence: CSVLSKGTRATYGYTF.

This clonotype has ten or more counts. V is TRBV6-4 and J is TRBJ2-1; 8 bases are a match to TRBD2. After removal of 0 bases from V and 4 bases from J, the junction contained 5 bases not matched to a gene. Germline CDR1 is MRHNA and CDR2 is SNTAGT. This CDR3 has 16 amino acids. The DNA for the CDR3 is TGTGCCAGCAGTGACTCTTCGCGGGGGGATTACAATGAGCAGTTCTTC. Protein product: CASSDSSRGDYNEQFF.

Many counts were recorded for this clonotype. The gene calls are TRBV20-1 and TRBJ2-5; TRBD1 agrees at 8 bases. CDR3 length: 15 residues. Trimming cost V 4 bases and J 0 bases; bases outside gene matches: 7. The germline gives CDR1 DFQATT, CDR2 SNEGSKA (reference sequence). CDR3 nucleotide sequence: TGCAGTGCTAAGTCGGACAGGGTGTACCAAGAGACCCAGTACTTC. Protein: CSAKSDRVYQETQYF.

This clonotype showed up many times. The V and J genes are TRBV12-3 or TRBV12-4 and TRBJ2-1, with 9 bases identical to TRBD1. The V gene end was trimmed by 5 bases and the J gene end by 8 bases; junction bases not matched to a gene: 4. The CDR3 contains 13 residues. Here the CDR3 DNA reads TGTGCCAGCAGTACCCGGACAGGGGATGAGCAGTTCTTC. Translated: CASSTRTGDEQFF.

This clonotype was recorded many times. V gene TRBV4-1 combines with J gene TRBJ1-1; weak D call: TRBD1 (6 bases). V was shortened by 5 bases and J by 3 bases, with 10 bases between the two germline ends. CDR1 is MGHRA, CDR2 YSYEKL, per germline. CDR3 size: 13 residues. For the CDR3, the DNA is TGCGCCAGCAGCTCCCGACAGGACACTGAAGCTTTCTTT. It is translated as CASSSRQDTEAFF.

This clonotype has at least ten counts. One end of the junction fails to match germline, which may point to a read error. J is TRBJ1-2 and V is TRBV6-1, with D unresolved. The CDR3 totals 13 residues. Looked up from germline, CDR1 is MNHNS and CDR2 is SASEGT. CDR3 protein: CGSTVGEVHGYTF. In nucleotides, the CDR3 is TGTGGCAGCACCGTCGGGGAAGTCCATGGCTACACCTTC.

This clonotype was detected only a few times. The rearrangement links TRBV19 to TRBJ2-3, with 9 bases identical to TRBD1. The germline V gene has CDR1 LNHDA and CDR2 SQIVND (reference sequence). Unmatched junction bases numbered 3, after V lost 3 bases and J lost 2 bases. CDR3 length equals 15 residues. CDR3 loop: CASSIWTGATDTQYF. As DNA, the CDR3 is TGTGCCAGTAGTATCTGGACAGGGGCCACAGATACGCAGTATTTT.

This clonotype was seen only a few times. The chain has TRBV4-3 and TRBJ2-4, with D possibly matching TRBD2 (6 bases). The CDR3 spans 15 residues. V was pared by 0 bases and J by 8 bases, with 14 bases between. Per the germline V gene, CDR1 is LGHNA and CDR2 is YSLEER. CDR3 in DNA: TGCGCCAGCAGCCAAGATCTAGCGAGTATGGACATTCAGTACTTC. This sequence encodes CASSQDLASMDIQYF.

This clonotype came up many times. The chain couples TRBV19 to TRBJ2-7; 8 bases fit TRBD2. The CDR3 spans 14 residues. In germline, CDR1 is LNHDA, CDR2 SQIVND (reference sequence). With V trimmed by 5 bases and J by 6 bases, 9 bases remained unmatched. The CDR3 loop reads CASSVPGLVSEQYF. As DNA, the CDR3 is TGTGCCAGTAGTGTACCGGGACTAGTCTCCGAGCAGTACTTC.

Ten or more counts support this clonotype. The chain recombines TRBV29-1 with TRBJ2-4; possible D gene TRBD1, 5 bases. Germline V gives CDR1 SQVTM, CDR2 ANQGSEA. The CDR3 is 15 residues long. V was shortened by 7 bases and J by 2 bases, with 18 bases between the two germline ends. CDR3 nucleotide sequence: TGCAGCGCTGGGGCCCCCCTAGGGACCAAAAACATTCAGTACTTC. Encoded protein: CSAGAPLGTKNIQYF.

CDR3 protein: CASTGSGTSGLSYEQYF. The CDR3 region has the DNA TGTGCCAGCACCGGATCCGGGACTAGCGGTTTATCCTACGAGCAGTACTTC. This chain connects TRBV6-1 to TRBJ2-7; TRBD2 aligns across 11 bases. This CDR3 has 17 amino acids. The V gene's germline CDR1 is MNHNS and CDR2 SASEGT. Unmatched junction bases numbered 12, after V lost 7 bases and J lost 1 base.

This clonotype was seen ten or more times. The genes are TRBV27 and TRBJ1-2, with no clear D. The germline CDR1 and CDR2 sequences are MNHEY and SMNVEV (reference sequence). The germline V and J ends were trimmed by 6 bases and 2 bases, with 19 bases remaining between them. CDR3 length: 16 residues. DNA of the CDR3: TGTGCCAGCAGCGACCGGATGTCTCCGTACAACTATGGCTACACCTTC. Its translation is CASSDRMSPYNYGYTF.